The sequence of this TCR beta chain was determined in a study of shared clonotypes between healthy human individuals. Libraries were prepared by immunoSEQ multiplex PCR; TCRdb keeps only in-frame clonotypes and omits some of them. The sample yields about 490,000 clones, roughly 78% seen once. The sequencing input was PBMCs. The sequence was obtained from a woman in her forties in good health. Some clones in this sample may be carry-over from other donors' samples.

CDR3 bases: TGTGCCAGCAGACTAGATAGGGGACTAGCAGCTGATACGCAGTATTTT. It specifies CASRLDRGLAADTQYF. The chain couples TRBV28 to TRBJ2-3; 9 bases map to TRBD2. J lost 6 bases, V lost 6 bases, and 13 bases had no gene match. Germline V gene data show CDR1 as MDHEN and CDR2 as SYDVKM. The CDR3 totals 16 residues.